The rows below give T cell receptor beta chains drawn from one sample of a study of regulatory T cells in long-lasting Graves disease. Each CDR3 protein gets one entry after TCRdb re-called the multiplex PCR reads with MiXCR. The sample yields roughly 500,000 distinct CDR3 sequences, about 14% seen once. The data were also submitted as part of a second study, on T cells in Graves' hyperthyroidism and ophthalmopathy.

Sequencing used peripheral blood mononuclear cells (PBMCs), obtained at new diagnosis, from a patient treated with antithyroid drugs. Receptors originate from a young man with Graves disease. Each CDR3 is given with its conserved first and last residue. The D gene is left open where the match is weak. Clone size appears in some rows only: once, few, many, or a class for an expanded clone.

v_gene	abundance	d_gene	j_gene	CDR3aa	CDR3nt
TRBV6-1	few	.	TRBJ2-1	CASKIGRLSYNEQFF	TGTGCCAGCAAAATTGGGAGGTTGTCCTACAATGAGCAGTTCTTC
TRBV6-1	.	.	TRBJ1-5	CATEGGAGLYSNQPQHF	TGTGCCACCGAGGGGGGGGCAGGGTTATATAGCAATCAGCCCCAGCATTTT
TRBV6-1	many	.	TRBJ2-7	CASRPRRGPYEQYF	TGTGCCAGCAGGCCTAGGAGGGGGCCCTACGAGCAGTACTTC
TRBV9	many	.	TRBJ2-5	CASSVARDGHQETQYF	TGTGCCAGCAGCGTAGCAAGGGATGGGCACCAAGAGACCCAGTACTTC
TRBV4-1	.	TRBD1	TRBJ2-6	CASSQPDRVGSGANVLTF	TGCGCCAGCAGCCAACCGGACAGGGTAGGCTCTGGGGCCAACGTCCTGACTTTC
TRBV7-2	many	.	TRBJ2-1	CASSQSARGQFF	TGTGCCAGCAGCCAGAGCGCGCGAGGGCAGTTCTTC
TRBV2	many	.	TRBJ2-2	CASVPEALTGELFF	TGTGCCAGCGTCCCCGAGGCATTGACCGGGGAGCTGTTTTTT
TRBV5-6	few	TRBD1	TRBJ1-6	CASSLERGRNSPLHF	TGTGCCAGCAGCTTGGAAAGGGGGCGTAATTCACCCCTCCACTTT
TRBV27	few	.	TRBJ2-2	CASSLLPLSRQVQGELFF	TGTGCCAGCAGTTTATTACCCTTATCCCGACAGGTCCAAGGGGAGCTGTTTTTT
TRBV2	.	.	TRBJ1-5	CASNWGEYQPQHF	TGTGCCAGCAATTGGGGAGAGTATCAGCCCCAGCATTTT
TRBV19	many	TRBD2	TRBJ2-2	CASLLTSGPNTGELFF	TGTGCCAGTCTTTTAACTAGCGGACCGAACACCGGGGAGCTGTTTTTT
TRBV28	few	TRBD2	TRBJ2-7	CASSRMAGGMEQYF	TGTGCCAGCTCCAGGATGGCGGGAGGGATGGAGCAGTACTTC
TRBV12-3/TRBV12-4	many	.	TRBJ1-4	CASSFGKGDPNEKLFF	TGTGCCAGCAGTTTCGGGAAGGGGGATCCTAATGAAAAACTGTTTTTT
TRBV7-9	.	.	TRBJ2-7	CASSPPTGPYEQYF	TGTGCCAGCAGTCCCCCTACAGGTCCCTACGAGCAGTACTTC